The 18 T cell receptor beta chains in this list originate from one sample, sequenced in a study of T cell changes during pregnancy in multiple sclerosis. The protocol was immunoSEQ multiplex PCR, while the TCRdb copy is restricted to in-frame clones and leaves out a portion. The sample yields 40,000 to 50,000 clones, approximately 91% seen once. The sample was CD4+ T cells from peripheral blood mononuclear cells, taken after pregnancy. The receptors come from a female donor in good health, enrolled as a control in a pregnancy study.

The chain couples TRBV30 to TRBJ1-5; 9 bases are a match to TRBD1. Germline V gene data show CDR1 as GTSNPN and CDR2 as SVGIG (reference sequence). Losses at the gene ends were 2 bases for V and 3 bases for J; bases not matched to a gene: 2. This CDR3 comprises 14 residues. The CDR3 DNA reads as TGTGCCTGGAGTACAGGGGGCCCCAATCAGCCCCAGCATTTT. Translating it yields CAWSTGGPNQPQHF. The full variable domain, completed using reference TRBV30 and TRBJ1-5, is SQTIHQWPATLVQPVGSPLSLECTVEGTSNPNLYWYRQAAGRGLQLLFYSVGIGQISSEVPQNLSASRPQDRQFILSSKKLLLSDSGFYLCAWSTGGPNQPQHFGDGTRLSIL.

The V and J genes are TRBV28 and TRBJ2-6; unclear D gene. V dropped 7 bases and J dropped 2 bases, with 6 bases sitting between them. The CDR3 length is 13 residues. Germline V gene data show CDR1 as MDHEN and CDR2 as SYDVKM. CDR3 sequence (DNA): TGTGCCAGCAACAACCCTGGGGCCAACGTCCTGACTTTC. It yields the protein CASNNPGANVLTF.

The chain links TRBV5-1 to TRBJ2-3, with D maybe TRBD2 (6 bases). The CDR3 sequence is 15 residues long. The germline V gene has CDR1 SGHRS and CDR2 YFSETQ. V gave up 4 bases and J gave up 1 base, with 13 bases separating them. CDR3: CASSQRPSGTDTQYF. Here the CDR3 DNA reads TGCGCCAGCAGCCAACGACCTAGCGGCACAGATACGCAGTATTTT.

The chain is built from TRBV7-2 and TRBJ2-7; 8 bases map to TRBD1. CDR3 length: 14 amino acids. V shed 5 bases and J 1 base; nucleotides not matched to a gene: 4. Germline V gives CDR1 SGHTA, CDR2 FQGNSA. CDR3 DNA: TGTGCCAGCAGCAATAGACAGGGGTCCTACGAGCAGTACTTC. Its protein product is CASSNRQGSYEQYF.

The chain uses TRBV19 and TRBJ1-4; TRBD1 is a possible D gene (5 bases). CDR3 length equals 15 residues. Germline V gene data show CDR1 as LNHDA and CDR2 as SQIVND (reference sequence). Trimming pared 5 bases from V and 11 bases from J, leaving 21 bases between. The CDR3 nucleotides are TGTGCCAGTAGTGAAGGGACGGGACTCGGGGGGAAACTGTTTTTT. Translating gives CASSEGTGLGGKLFF.

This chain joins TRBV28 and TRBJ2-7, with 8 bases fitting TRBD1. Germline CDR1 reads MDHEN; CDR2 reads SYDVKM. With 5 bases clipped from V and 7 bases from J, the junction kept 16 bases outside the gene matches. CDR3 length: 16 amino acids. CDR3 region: CASSPVAPRGRSEQYF. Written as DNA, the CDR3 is TGTGCCAGCAGTCCGGTGGCCCCCAGGGGGCGATCTGAGCAGTACTTC.

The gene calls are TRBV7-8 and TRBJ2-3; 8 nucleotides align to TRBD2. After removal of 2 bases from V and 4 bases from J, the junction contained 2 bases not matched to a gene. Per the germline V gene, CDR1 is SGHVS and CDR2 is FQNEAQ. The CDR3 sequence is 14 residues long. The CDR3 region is CASSLQTSADTQYF. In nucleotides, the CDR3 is TGTGCCAGCAGCTTACAGACTAGCGCAGATACGCAGTATTTT.

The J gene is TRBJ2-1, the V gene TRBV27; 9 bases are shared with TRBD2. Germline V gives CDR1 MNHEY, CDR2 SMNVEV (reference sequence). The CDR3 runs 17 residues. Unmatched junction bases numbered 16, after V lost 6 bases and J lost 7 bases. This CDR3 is CASSPTWAGGPRNEQFF. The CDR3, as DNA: TGTGCCAGCAGCCCGACCTGGGCGGGAGGGCCTAGGAATGAGCAGTTCTTC.

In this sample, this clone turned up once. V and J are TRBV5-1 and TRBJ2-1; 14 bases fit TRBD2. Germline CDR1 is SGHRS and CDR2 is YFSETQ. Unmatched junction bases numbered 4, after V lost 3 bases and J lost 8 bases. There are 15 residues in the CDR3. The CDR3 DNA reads TGCGCCAGCAGCTCGGGACTAGCGGGAGAAGATGAGCAGTTCTTC. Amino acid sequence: CASSSGLAGEDEQFF. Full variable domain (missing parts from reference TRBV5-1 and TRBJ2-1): KAGVTQTPRYLIKTRGQQVTLSCSPISGHRSVSWYQQTPGQGLQFLFEYFSETQRNKGNFPGRFSGRQFSNSRSEMNVSTLELGDSALYLCASSSGLAGEDEQFFGPGTRLTVL.

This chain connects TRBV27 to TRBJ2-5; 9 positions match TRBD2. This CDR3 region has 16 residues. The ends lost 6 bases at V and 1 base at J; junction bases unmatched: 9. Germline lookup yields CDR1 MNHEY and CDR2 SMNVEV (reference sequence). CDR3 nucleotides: TGTGCCAGCAGCCCCTCTATGCGGGGGGGCCAAGAGACCCAGTACTTC. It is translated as CASSPSMRGGQETQYF.

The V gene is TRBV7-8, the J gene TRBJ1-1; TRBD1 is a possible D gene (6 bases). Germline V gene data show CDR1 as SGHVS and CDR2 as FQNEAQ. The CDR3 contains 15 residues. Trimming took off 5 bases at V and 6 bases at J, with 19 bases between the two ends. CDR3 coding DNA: TGTGCCAGCAGCCAGTTGTCGGGGGGCGGATCTGAAGCTTTCTTT. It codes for CASSQLSGGGSEAFF.

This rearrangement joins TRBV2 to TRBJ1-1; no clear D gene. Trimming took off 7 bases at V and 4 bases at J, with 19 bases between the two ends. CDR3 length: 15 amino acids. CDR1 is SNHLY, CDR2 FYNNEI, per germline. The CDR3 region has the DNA TGTGCCAGCACCGAAGGAGGGTGGGGTGGCACTGAAGCTTTCTTT. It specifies CASTEGGWGGTEAFF.

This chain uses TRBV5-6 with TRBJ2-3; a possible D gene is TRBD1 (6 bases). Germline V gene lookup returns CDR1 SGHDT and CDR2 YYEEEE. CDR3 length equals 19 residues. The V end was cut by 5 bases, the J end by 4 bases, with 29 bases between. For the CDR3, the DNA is TGTGCCAGCAGTCGTAACCGGGACAAGGGCCTCTTGGGGGCAGATACGCAGTATTTT. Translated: CASSRNRDKGLLGADTQYF.

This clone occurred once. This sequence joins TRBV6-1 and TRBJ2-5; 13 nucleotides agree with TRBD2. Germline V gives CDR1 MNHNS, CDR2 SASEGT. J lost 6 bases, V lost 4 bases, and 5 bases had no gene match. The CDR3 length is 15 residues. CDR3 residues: CASSVATSGGKTQYF. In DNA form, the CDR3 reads TGTGCCAGCAGTGTGGCGACTAGCGGGGGGAAGACCCAGTACTTC.

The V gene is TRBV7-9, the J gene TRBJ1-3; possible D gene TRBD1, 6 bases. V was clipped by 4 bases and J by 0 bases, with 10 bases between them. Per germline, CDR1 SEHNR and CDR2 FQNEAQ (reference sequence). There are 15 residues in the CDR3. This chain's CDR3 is CASSSGQYSGNTIYF. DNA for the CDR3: TGTGCCAGCAGCTCCGGACAGTACTCTGGAAACACCATATATTTT. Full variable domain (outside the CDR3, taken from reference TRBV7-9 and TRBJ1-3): DTGVSQNPRHKITKRGQNVTFRCDPISEHNRLYWYRQTLGQGPEFLTYFQNEAQLEKSRLLSDRFSAERPKGSFSTLEIQRTEQGDSAMYLCASSSGQYSGNTIYFGEGSWLTVV.

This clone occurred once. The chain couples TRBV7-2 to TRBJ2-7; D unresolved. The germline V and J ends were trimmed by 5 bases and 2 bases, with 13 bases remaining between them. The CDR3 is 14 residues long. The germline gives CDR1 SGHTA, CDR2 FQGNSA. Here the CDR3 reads CASSLAGSPYEQYF. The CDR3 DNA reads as TGTGCCAGCAGCCTGGCAGGTTCCCCCTACGAGCAGTACTTC.

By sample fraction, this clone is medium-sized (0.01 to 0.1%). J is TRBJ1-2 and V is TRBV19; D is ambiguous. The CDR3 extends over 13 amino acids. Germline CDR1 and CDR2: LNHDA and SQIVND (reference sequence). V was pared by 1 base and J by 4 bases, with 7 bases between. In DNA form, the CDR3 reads TGTGCCAGTAGTATAGCCATGTCCTATGGCTACACCTTC. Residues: CASSIAMSYGYTF.

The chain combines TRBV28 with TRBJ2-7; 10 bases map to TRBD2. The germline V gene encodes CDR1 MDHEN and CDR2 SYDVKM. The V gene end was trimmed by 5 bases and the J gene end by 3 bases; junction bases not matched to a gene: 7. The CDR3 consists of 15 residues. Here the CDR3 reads CASSPSSGGFYEQYF. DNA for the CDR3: TGTGCCAGCAGTCCCTCTAGCGGGGGTTTCTACGAGCAGTACTTC.